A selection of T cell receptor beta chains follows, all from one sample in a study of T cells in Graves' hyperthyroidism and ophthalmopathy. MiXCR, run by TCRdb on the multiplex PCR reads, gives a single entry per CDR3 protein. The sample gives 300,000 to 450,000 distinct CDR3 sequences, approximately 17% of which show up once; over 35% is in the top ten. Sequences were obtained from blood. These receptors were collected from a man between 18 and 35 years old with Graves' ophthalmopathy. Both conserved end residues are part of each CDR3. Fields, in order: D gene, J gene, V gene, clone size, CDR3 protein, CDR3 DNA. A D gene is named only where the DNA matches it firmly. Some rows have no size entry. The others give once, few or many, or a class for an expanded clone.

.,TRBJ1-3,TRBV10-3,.,CAITQTPGAGNTIYF,TGTGCCATCACCCAGACTCCGGGGGCTGGAAACACCATATATTTT
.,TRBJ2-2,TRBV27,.,CASSFWAAFNTGELFF,TGTGCCAGCAGTTTTTGGGCAGCCTTCAACACCGGGGAGCTGTTTTTT
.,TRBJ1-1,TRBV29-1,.,CSVEVMNTEAFF,TGCAGCGTTGAGGTTATGAACACTGAAGCTTTCTTT
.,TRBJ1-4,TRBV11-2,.,CASSSWLLGGNEKLFF,TGTGCCAGCAGCTCTTGGCTTTTGGGGGGTAATGAAAAACTGTTTTTT
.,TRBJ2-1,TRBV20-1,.,CSATAGTYNNEQFF,TGCAGTGCCACCGCCGGGACTTATAACAATGAGCAGTTCTTC
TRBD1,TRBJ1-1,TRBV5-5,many,CASSPELDREAEAFF,TGTGCCAGCAGCCCTGAGCTCGACAGGGAGGCTGAAGCTTTCTTT
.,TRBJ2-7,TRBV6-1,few,CASSEVFQGPYGYEQYF,TGTGCCAGCAGTGAAGTGTTCCAGGGGCCCTACGGATACGAGCAGTACTTC
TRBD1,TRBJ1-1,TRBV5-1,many,CASSRDRGGNTEAFF,TGTGCCAGCAGCCGGGACAGGGGGGGGAACACTGAAGCTTTCTTT
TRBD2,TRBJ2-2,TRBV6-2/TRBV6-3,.,CASRDLGLAGDHTGELFF,TGTGCCAGCAGAGACCTCGGACTAGCGGGGGACCACACCGGGGAGCTGTTTTTT
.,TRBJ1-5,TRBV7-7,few,CASSSLERVGAQPQHF,TGTGCTAGCAGCTCGCTGGAGAGGGTGGGAGCTCAGCCCCAGCATTTT
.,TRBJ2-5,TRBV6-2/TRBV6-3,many,CASRPTSTKETQYF,TGTGCCAGCAGGCCAACTAGCACCAAAGAGACCCAGTACTTC
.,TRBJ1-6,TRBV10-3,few,CAIKGTLDSPLHF,TGTGCCATCAAAGGGACCCTGGATTCACCCCTCCACTTT
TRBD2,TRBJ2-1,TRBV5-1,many,CASSLGSGGSEQFF,TGCGCCAGCAGCTTGGGTAGCGGGGGGAGTGAGCAGTTCTTC
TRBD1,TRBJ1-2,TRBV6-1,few,CASSGDRGPGGYTF,TGTGCCAGCAGTGGCGACAGGGGGCCGGGCGGCTACACCTTC
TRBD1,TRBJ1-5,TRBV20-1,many,CSARGGQHSNQPQHF,TGCAGTGCTAGAGGGGGACAGCATAGCAATCAGCCCCAGCATTTT
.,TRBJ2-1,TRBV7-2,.,CASSAHSSSYNEQFF,TGTGCCAGCAGCGCCCACTCGAGCTCCTACAATGAGCAGTTCTTC
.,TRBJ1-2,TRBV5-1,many,CASSLEARDATFYGYTF,TGCGCCAGCAGCTTGGAGGCCCGGGACGCCACTTTCTATGGCTACACCTTC
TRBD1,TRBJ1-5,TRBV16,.,CASSQSEDREGQPQHF,TGTGCCAGCAGCCAATCGGAGGACAGGGAAGGTCAGCCCCAGCATTTT
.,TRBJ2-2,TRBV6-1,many,CASSYGGNTGELFF,TGTGCCAGCAGTTACGGGGGGAACACCGGGGAGCTGTTTTTT
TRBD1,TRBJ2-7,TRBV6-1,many,CASSATARQGKNEQYF,TGTGCCAGCAGTGCCACGGCTAGACAGGGGAAGAACGAGCAGTACTTC
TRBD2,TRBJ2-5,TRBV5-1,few,CASSLEGLAGGLYQETQYF,TGCGCCAGCAGCTTGGAGGGACTAGCGGGGGGATTGTACCAAGAGACCCAGTACTTC
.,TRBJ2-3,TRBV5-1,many,CASSLAAGTDTQYF,TGTGCCAGCAGCTTAGCGGCGGGCACAGATACGCAGTATTTT
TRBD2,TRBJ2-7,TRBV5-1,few,CASSTGTSGGYSYEQYF,TGCGCCAGCAGCACTGGGACTAGCGGGGGGTACTCCTACGAGCAGTACTTC
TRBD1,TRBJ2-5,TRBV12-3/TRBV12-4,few,CASRIEGQGETQYF,TGTGCCAGCAGGATAGAGGGACAGGGGGAGACCCAGTACTTC
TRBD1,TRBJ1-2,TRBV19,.,CASSTGTGGTYGYTF,TGTGCCAGTAGTACAGGGACAGGGGGAACCTATGGCTACACCTTC
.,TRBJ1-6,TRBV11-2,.,CASSTGQTNNSPLHF,TGTGCCAGCAGCACCGGACAGACCAATAATTCACCCCTCCACTTT
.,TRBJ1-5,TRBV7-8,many,CASSFRGLRSNQPQHF,TGTGCCAGCAGCTTCCGTGGGCTCCGTAGCAATCAGCCCCAGCATTTT
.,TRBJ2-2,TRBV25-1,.,CASSERGLTGELFF,TGTGCCAGCAGTGAGCGGGGGCTGACCGGGGAGCTGTTTTTT
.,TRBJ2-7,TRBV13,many,CASSLAGDGQHEQYF,TGTGCCAGCAGCTTAGCAGGGGACGGCCAGCACGAGCAGTACTTC
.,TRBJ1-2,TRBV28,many,CASSQQGSGGYTF,TGTGCCAGCAGTCAACAGGGCTCGGGTGGCTACACCTTC
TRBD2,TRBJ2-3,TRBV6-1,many,CASSLRGDTDTQYF,TGTGCCAGCAGTCTGCGGGGGGACACAGATACGCAGTATTTT
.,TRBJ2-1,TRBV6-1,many,CASSESPRGVGANEQFF,TGTGCCAGCAGTGAATCCCCGAGGGGGGTGGGGGCCAATGAGCAGTTCTTC
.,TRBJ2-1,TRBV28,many,CASSLGGRRDEQFF,TGTGCCAGCAGTTTAGGGGGGCGAAGGGATGAGCAGTTCTTC
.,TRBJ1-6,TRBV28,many,CASMGIWSLALHF,TGTGCCAGCATGGGGATCTGGAGCCTAGCCCTCCACTTT
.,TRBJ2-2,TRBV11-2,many,CASSLGSTGELFF,TGTGCCAGCAGCTTAGGGAGCACCGGGGAGCTGTTTTTT
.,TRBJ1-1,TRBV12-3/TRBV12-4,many,CASAAGFPNTEAFF,TGTGCCAGCGCAGCAGGGTTCCCGAACACTGAAGCTTTCTTT
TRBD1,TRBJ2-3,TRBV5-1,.,CASRVPGQTDTQYF,TGCGCCAGCAGGGTTCCGGGACAGACAGATACGCAGTATTTT
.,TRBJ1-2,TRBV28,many,CASSFYQAPNYGYTF,TGTGCCAGCAGTTTTTACCAGGCTCCTAACTATGGCTACACCTTC
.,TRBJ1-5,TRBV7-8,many,CASSLGFDRSSNQPQHF,TGTGCCAGCAGCTTAGGATTCGACAGGTCTAGCAATCAGCCCCAGCATTTT
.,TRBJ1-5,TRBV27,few,CASSFRGAGNQPQHF,TGTGCCAGCAGTTTCAGGGGAGCGGGCAATCAGCCCCAGCATTTT
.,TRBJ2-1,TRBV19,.,CASSIGVGSYIEQFF,TGTGCCAGTAGTATAGGGGTGGGATCTTATATTGAGCAGTTCTTC
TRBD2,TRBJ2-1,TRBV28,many,CASRVVTSGVPNEQFF,TGTGCCAGCCGAGTCGTTACTAGCGGGGTCCCTAATGAGCAGTTCTTC
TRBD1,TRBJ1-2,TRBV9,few,CASSVTTGTGVSVYTF,TGTGCCAGCAGCGTAACCACCGGGACAGGGGTTTCTGTCTACACCTTC
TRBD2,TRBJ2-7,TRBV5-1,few,CASSPGLAVGAYEQYF,TGCGCCAGCAGCCCAGGACTAGCTGTAGGAGCTTACGAGCAGTACTTC